This T cell receptor (beta chain) was recorded in a study of shared clonotypes between healthy human individuals. Using immunoSEQ multiplex PCR, the repertoire was profiled, and TCRdb retains in-frame clones only, with some absent. The sample lists about 110,000 clones; about 67% were seen once. V lost 2 bases, J lost 9 bases, and 10 bases lay in between. The CDR3 runs 13 residues. CDR1 MNHEY and CDR2 SVGAGI come from the germline V gene. The chain employs TRBV6-5 and TRBJ2-2, with D unclear. The TCR sequence derives from a woman aged 30 to 39 in good health. The sample comprised memory CD8+ T cells sorted from blood. Noted subset: CD45RO+ cells pooled with CCR7-negative TemRA cells. The CDR3 region is CASSYELGRELFF. DNA of the CDR3: TGTGCCAGCAGTTACGAGCTTGGAAGGGAGCTGTTTTTT.